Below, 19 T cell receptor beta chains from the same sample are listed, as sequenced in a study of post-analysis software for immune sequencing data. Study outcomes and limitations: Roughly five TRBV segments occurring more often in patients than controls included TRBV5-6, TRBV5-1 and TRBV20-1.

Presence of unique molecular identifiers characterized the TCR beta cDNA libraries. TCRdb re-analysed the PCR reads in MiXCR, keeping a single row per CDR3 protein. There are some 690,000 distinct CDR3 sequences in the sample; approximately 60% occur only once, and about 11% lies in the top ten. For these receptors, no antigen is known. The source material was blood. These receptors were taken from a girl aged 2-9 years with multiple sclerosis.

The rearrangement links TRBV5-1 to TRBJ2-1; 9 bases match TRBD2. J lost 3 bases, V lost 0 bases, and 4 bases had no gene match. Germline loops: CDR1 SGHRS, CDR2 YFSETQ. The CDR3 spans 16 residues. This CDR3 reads CASSLELAGYYNEQFF. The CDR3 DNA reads TGCGCCAGCAGCTTGGAGCTAGCGGGATACTACAATGAGCAGTTCTTC.

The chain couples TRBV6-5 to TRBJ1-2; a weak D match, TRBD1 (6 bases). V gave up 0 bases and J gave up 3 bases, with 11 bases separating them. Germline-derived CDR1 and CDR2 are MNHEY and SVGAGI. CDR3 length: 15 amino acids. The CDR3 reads CASSYSGAQDYGYTF. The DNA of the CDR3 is TGTGCCAGCAGTTACTCGGGGGCTCAGGACTATGGCTACACCTTC.

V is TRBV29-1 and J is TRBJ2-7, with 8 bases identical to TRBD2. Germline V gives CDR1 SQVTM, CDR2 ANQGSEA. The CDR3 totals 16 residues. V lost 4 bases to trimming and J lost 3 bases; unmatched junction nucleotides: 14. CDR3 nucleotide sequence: TGCAGCGTTGTCTTTAGCGGGATGGGGCGCCTCTACGAGCAGTACTTC. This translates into CSVVFSGMGRLYEQYF.

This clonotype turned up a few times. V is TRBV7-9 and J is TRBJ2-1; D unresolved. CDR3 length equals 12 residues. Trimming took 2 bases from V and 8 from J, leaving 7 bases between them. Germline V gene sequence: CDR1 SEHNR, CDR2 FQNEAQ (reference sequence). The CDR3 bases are TGTGCCAGCAGCTTATTTTTAGATGAGCAGTTCTTC. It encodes CASSLFLDEQFF.

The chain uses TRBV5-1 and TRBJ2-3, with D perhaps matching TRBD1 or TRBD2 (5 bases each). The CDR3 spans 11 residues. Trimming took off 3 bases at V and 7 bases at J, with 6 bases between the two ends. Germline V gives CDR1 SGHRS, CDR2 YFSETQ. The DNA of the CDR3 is TGCGCCAGCAGCTGGGGGTATACGCAGTATTTT. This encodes CASSWGYTQYF.

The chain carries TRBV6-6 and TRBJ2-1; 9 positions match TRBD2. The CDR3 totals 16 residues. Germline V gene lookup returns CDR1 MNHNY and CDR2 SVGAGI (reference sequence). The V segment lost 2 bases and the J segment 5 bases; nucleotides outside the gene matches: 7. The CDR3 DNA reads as TGTGCCAGCAGTTACCTGACTAGCGGAGGCCACAATGAGCAGTTCTTC. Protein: CASSYLTSGGHNEQFF.

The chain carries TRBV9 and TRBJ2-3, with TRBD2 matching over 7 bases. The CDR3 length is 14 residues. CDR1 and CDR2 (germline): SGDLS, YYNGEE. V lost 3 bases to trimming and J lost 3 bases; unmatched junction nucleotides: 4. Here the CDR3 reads CASSAGRGTDTQYF. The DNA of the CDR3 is TGTGCCAGCAGCGCTGGGCGGGGGACAGATACGCAGTATTTT.

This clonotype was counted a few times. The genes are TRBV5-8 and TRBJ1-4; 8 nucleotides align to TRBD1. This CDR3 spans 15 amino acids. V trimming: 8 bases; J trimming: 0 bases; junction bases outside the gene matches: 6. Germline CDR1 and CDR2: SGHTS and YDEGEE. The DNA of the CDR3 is TGTGCCAGTGCCGGACAGGGCGCAACTAATGAAAAACTGTTTTTT. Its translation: CASAGQGATNEKLFF.

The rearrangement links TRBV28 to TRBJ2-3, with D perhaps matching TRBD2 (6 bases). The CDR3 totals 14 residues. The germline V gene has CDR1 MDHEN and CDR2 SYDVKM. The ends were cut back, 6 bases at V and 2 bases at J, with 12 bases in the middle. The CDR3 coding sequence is TGTGCCAGCAGCCCCGGGGACTTCACAGATACGCAGTATTTT. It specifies CASSPGDFTDTQYF.

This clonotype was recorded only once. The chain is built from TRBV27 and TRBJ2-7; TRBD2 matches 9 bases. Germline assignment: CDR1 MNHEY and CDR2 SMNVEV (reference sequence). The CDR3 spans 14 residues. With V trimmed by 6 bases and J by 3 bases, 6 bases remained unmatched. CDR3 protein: CASRPSSGNYEQYF. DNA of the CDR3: TGTGCCAGCAGACCCTCTAGCGGGAACTACGAGCAGTACTTC.

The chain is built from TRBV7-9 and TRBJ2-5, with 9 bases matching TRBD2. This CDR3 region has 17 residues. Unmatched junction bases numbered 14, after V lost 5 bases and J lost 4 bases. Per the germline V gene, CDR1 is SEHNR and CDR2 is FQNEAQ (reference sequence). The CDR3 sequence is CASSPGPGLAQIETQYF. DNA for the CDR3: TGTGCCAGCAGCCCGGGACCGGGACTAGCCCAGATAGAGACCCAGTACTTC.

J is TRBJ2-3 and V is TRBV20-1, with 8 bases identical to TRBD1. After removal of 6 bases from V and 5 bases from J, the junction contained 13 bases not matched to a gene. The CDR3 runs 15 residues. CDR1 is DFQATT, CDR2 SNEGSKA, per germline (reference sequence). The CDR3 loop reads CSAPRTGMSGDTQYF. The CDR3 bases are TGCAGTGCGCCAAGGACAGGGATGAGCGGAGATACGCAGTATTTT.

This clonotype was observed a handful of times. CDR3 DNA: TGTGCCAGCAGTTTATATAGTCCAACAGGGGAATACGAGCAGTACTTC. Translating it yields CASSLYSPTGEYEQYF. V and J are TRBV12-3 or TRBV12-4 and TRBJ2-7; TRBD1 aligns across 7 bases. The CDR3 sequence is 16 residues long. Trimming took 2 bases from V and 4 from J; bases not matched to a gene: 11.

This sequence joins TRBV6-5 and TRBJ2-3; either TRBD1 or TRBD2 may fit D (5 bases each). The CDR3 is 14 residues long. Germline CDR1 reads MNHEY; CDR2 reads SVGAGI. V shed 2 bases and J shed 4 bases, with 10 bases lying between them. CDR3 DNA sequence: TGTGCCAGCAGTTACGGTAGGGGAGCAGATACGCAGTATTTT. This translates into CASSYGRGADTQYF.

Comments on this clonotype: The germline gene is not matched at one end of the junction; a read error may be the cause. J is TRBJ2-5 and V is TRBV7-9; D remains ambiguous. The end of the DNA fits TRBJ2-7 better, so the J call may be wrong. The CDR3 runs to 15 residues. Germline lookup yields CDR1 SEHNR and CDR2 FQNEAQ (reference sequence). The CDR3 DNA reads TGTGTCAGCAGCTTAGAATCCGGGCGAGCCTACGAGCAGTACTTC. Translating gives CVSSLESGRAYEQYF.

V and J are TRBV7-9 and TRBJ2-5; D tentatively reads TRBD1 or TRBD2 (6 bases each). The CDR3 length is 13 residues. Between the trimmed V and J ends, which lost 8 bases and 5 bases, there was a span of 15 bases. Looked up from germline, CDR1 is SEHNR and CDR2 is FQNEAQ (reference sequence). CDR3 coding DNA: TGTGCCAGCTTGGGGGGCCGTAATGAGACCCAGTACTTC. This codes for CASLGGRNETQYF.

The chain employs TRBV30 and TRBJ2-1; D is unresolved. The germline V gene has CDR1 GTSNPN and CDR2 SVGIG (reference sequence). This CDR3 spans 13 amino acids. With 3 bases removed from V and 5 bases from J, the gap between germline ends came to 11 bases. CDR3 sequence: CAWSFRLNNEQFF. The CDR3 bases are TGTGCCTGGAGCTTCCGCCTCAACAATGAGCAGTTCTTC.

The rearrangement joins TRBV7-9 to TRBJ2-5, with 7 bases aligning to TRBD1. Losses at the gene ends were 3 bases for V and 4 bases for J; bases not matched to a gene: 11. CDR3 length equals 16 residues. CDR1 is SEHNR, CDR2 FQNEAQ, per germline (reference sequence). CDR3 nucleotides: TGTGCCAGCAGCTTGAGACAGGGCCTACTAGGAGAGACCCAGTACTTC. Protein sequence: CASSLRQGLLGETQYF.

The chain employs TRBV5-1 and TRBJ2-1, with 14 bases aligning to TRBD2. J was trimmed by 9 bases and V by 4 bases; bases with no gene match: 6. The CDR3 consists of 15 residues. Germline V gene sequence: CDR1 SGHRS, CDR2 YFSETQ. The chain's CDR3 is CASSLRLAGGSEQFF. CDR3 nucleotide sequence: TGCGCCAGCAGCCTTAGACTAGCGGGAGGGTCTGAGCAGTTCTTC.